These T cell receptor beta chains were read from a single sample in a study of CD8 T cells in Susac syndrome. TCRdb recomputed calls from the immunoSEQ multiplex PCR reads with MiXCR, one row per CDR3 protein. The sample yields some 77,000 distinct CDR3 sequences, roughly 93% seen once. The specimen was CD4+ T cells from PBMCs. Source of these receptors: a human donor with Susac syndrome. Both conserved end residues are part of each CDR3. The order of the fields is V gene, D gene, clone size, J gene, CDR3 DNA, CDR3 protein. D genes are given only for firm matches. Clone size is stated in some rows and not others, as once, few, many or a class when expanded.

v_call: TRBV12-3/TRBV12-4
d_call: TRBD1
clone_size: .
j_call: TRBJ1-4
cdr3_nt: TGTGCCAGCAGTCCTCAGGGGGGGAGGGGAGGTGAAAAACTGTTTTTT
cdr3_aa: CASSPQGGRGGEKLFF

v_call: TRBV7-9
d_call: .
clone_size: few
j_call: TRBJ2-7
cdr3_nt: TGTGCCAGCAGCTTGACCTACGAGCAGTACTTC
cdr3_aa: CASSLTYEQYF

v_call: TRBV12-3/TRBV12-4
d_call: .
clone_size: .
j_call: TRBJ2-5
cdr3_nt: TGTGCCAGCATGTTCGCGGGACAAGAGACCCAGTACTTC
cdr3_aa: CASMFAGQETQYF

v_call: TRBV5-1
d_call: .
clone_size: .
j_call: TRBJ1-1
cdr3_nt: TGCGCCAGCAGCTCGGGGGAAGAGGCCTCTGAAGCTTTCTTT
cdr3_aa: CASSSGEEASEAFF

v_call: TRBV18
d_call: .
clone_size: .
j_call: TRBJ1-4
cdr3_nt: TGTGCCAGCTCACCACCCGGGGCTTCAAGTGAAAAACTGTTTTTT
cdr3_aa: CASSPPGASSEKLFF

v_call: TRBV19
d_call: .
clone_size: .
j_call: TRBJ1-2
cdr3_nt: TGTGCCAGTAGTATTGGGTACCGAGGCTACACCTTC
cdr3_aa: CASSIGYRGYTF

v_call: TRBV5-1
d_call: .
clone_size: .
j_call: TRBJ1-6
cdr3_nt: TGCGCCAGCAGCTTACAGGGCCTTAATTCACCCCTCCACTTT
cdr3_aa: CASSLQGLNSPLHF

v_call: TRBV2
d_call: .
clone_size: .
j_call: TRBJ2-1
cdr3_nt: TGTGCCAGCAGTGAAGGTTTTGGGGGTGAGCAGTTCTTC
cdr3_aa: CASSEGFGGEQFF

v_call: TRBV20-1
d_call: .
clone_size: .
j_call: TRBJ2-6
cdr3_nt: TGCAGTGCTAGAGATTCGAGCAGGGCGCCTCTCTCTGGGGCCAACGTCCTGACTTTC
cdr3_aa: CSARDSSRAPLSGANVLTF

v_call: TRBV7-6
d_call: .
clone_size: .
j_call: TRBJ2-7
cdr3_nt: TGTGCCAGCAGCTTCGGGAGTCTGTCGGACGAGCAGTACTTC
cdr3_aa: CASSFGSLSDEQYF

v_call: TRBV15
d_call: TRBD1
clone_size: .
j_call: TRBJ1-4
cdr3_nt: TGTGCCACCCGCCGGGACAGGAGTGCAACTAATGAAAAACTGTTTTTT
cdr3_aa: CATRRDRSATNEKLFF

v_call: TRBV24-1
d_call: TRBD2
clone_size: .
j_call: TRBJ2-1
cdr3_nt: TGTGCCACCAGTGATTTGGCCCCCGGGACTAGCGGGGGTTGGGAGCAGTTCTTC
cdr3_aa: CATSDLAPGTSGGWEQFF

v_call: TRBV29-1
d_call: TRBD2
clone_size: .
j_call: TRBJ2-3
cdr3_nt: TGCAGTGCTCTAGCGGGGGGGCCGAACACAGATACGCAGTATTTT
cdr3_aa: CSALAGGPNTDTQYF

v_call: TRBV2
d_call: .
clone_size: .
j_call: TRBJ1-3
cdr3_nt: TGTGCCAGCAATGACCCAGACGGAAACACCATATATTTT
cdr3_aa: CASNDPDGNTIYF

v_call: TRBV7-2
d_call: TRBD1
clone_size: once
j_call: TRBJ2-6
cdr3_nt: TGTGCCAGCAGCTTAAAGGGGCAGGGGGCTAGCTCTGGGGCCAACGTCCTGACTTTC
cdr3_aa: CASSLKGQGASSGANVLTF

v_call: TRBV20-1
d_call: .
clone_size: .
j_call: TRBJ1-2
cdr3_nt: TGCAGTGCTCATGAGAGGGCCTTATATGGCTACACCTTC
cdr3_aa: CSAHERALYGYTF

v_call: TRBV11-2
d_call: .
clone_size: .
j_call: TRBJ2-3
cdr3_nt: TGTGCCAGCAGCCAGGGGGGCAGAGTGGGAGATACGCAGTATTTT
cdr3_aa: CASSQGGRVGDTQYF

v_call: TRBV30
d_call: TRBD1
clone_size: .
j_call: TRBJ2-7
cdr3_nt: TGTGCCGTGGGGACAGGGGGCTCTTACGAGCAGTACTTC
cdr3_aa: CAVGTGGSYEQYF

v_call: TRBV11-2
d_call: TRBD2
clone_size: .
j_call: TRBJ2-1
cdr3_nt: TGTGCCAGCAGCTTAGGGGGGGGACTACTCAATGAGCAGTTCTTC
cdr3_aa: CASSLGGGLLNEQFF